These 26 T cell receptor beta chains originate from one sample sequenced in a study of blood T cell repertoires in COVID-19. Profiled with immunoSEQ multiplex PCR; TCRdb holds only in-frame clones, not every one. The data hold roughly 200,000 clones, with 80% to 85% observed a single time. Material for sequencing was peripheral blood. Receptors originate from a woman aged 80 or over with COVID-19, enrolled during active disease.

This sequence joins TRBV9 and TRBJ2-3, with 7 bases that match TRBD1. V dropped 2 bases and J dropped 3; count of bases not matched to a gene: 9. Germline-derived CDR1 and CDR2 are SGDLS and YYNGEE. This CDR3 spans 16 amino acids. The CDR3 DNA sequence: TGTGCCAGCAGCGTCGGTGGGACAGTCATTACAGATACGCAGTATTTT. It yields the protein CASSVGGTVITDTQYF.

The chain carries TRBV10-3 and TRBJ2-2, with 11 bases that match TRBD2. Germline loops: CDR1 ENHRY, CDR2 SYGVKD. V was pared by 4 bases and J by 4 bases, with 2 bases of the junction left unmatched. This CDR3 has 15 amino acids. CDR3 loop: CAISGTSGFTGELFF. In DNA form, the CDR3 reads TGTGCCATCAGTGGGACTAGCGGGTTCACCGGGGAGCTGTTTTTT.

The chain combines TRBV7-9 with TRBJ1-2, with D perhaps TRBD1 (6 bases). V lost 5 bases, J lost 6 bases, and 10 bases lay in between. The V gene's germline CDR1 is SEHNR and CDR2 FQNEAQ (reference sequence). The CDR3 is made up of 12 amino acids. Here the CDR3 reads CASSRQVDGYTF. The CDR3 DNA sequence: TGTGCCAGCAGCCGACAGGTGGATGGCTACACCTTC. The whole variable domain, remainder taken from reference TRBV7-9 and TRBJ1-2, is DTGVSQNPRHKITKRGQNVTFRCDPISEHNRLYWYRQTLGQGPEFLTYFQNEAQLEKSRLLSDRFSAERPKGSFSTLEIQRTEQGDSAMYLCASSRQVDGYTFGSGTRLTVV.

The chain uses TRBV5-4 and TRBJ1-2; D gene ambiguous. CDR1 is SGHNT, CDR2 YYREEE, per germline (reference sequence). This CDR3 contains 11 residues. Trimming cost V 4 bases and J 8 bases, with 9 bases left between them. The CDR3 protein is CASSLTGGYTF. CDR3 nucleotide sequence: TGTGCCAGCAGCCTAACCGGGGGCTACACCTTC.

The chain joins TRBV27 to TRBJ1-1; TRBD1 is a possible D gene (6 bases). The CDR3 extends over 14 amino acids. Germline CDR1 reads MNHEY; CDR2 reads SMNVEV (reference sequence). Trimming left V 3 bases short and J 8 bases short, with 16 bases between. The CDR3 loop reads CASSFDRLSYEAFF. In DNA form, the CDR3 reads TGTGCCAGCAGTTTTGACAGGTTGTCGTACGAAGCTTTCTTT.

This clone was seen more than once but under ten times. In nucleotides, the CDR3 is TGTGCCAGCAGTCGGACTAGCTATGGTGAGCAGTACTTC. This gives the protein CASSRTSYGEQYF. This sequence joins TRBV11-1 and TRBJ2-7; TRBD2 matches at 8 bases. This CDR3 is 13 amino acids long. Trimming cost V 6 bases and J 7 bases; bases outside gene matches: 8. In germline, CDR1 is SGHAT, CDR2 FQDESV (reference sequence).

V is TRBV19 and J is TRBJ1-2; 8 bases align to TRBD1. V dropped 2 bases and J dropped 2; count of bases not matched to a gene: 4. Germline V gene data show CDR1 as LNHDA and CDR2 as SQIVND (reference sequence). The length of the CDR3 is 15 residues. CDR3 DNA sequence: TGTGCCAGTAGTATATCTGACAGGGGCAACTATGGCTACACCTTC. The encoded protein is CASSISDRGNYGYTF. Based on the CDR3 plus reference TRBV19 and TRBJ1-2, the full variable domain is DGGITQSPKYLFRKEGQNVTLSCEQNLNHDAMYWYRQDPGQGLRLIYYSQIVNDFQKGDIAEGYSVSREKKESFPLTVTSAQKNPTAFYLCASSISDRGNYGYTFGSGTRLTVV.

The gene calls are TRBV7-2 and TRBJ2-7, with 7 bases that match TRBD2. Germline V lookup: CDR1 SGHTA, CDR2 FQGNSA. The CDR3 is 16 amino acids. V dropped 1 base and J dropped 2; count of bases not matched to a gene: 8. DNA for the CDR3: TGTGCCAGCAGCTTAGAGTCCGGACTAGGGCCCTACGAGCAGTACTTC. Its protein product is CASSLESGLGPYEQYF.

In its sample, this clone was seen a few times. The genes are TRBV6-5 and TRBJ2-1; D gene uncertain. CDR3 length: 12 residues. Germline V lookup: CDR1 MNHEY, CDR2 SVGAGI. Between the trimmed V and J ends, which lost 6 bases and 9 bases, there was a span of 12 bases. For the CDR3, the DNA is TGTGCCAGCAGACCAAATCTAGGTGAGCAGTTCTTC. This encodes CASRPNLGEQFF.

The chain has TRBV18 and TRBJ1-3; no clear D gene. Germline values: CDR1 KGHSH, CDR2 LQKENI. CDR3 size: 18 residues. V was shortened by 3 bases and J by 2 bases, with 20 bases between the two germline ends. The CDR3 loop is CASSPGSRRVGTGNTIYF. CDR3 nucleotides: TGTGCCAGCTCACCCGGCTCGAGGAGGGTAGGAACTGGAAACACCATATATTTT.

The chain joins TRBV20-1 to TRBJ1-2; D is undetermined. V gave up 3 bases and J gave up 7 bases, with 9 bases separating them. This CDR3 contains 11 residues. Germline CDR1 reads DFQATT; CDR2 reads SNEGSKA (reference sequence). CDR3 sequence reads: CSASVAGGYTF. Written as DNA, the CDR3 is TGCAGTGCTAGTGTCGCGGGTGGCTACACCTTC.

This sequence joins TRBV5-4 and TRBJ1-1; D ambiguous. V dropped 4 bases and J dropped 4 bases, with 17 bases sitting between them. This CDR3 spans 15 amino acids. Germline V lookup: CDR1 SGHNT, CDR2 YYREEE (reference sequence). This chain's CDR3 is CASSPDQWRGTEAFF. CDR3 coding DNA: TGTGCCAGCAGCCCCGACCAGTGGAGAGGCACTGAAGCTTTCTTT.

The V gene is TRBV19, the J gene TRBJ1-2; the match to TRBD1 covers 8 bases. The CDR3 is 15 amino acids. V trimming: 3 bases; J trimming: 8 bases; junction bases outside the gene matches: 11. The germline gives CDR1 LNHDA, CDR2 SQIVND (reference sequence). CDR3 loop: CASSIFPGQGRGYTF. In nucleotides, the CDR3 is TGTGCCAGTAGTATCTTTCCCGGACAGGGTCGGGGCTACACCTTC.

V and J are TRBV5-6 and TRBJ2-7; a possible D gene is TRBD2 (7 bases). V dropped 7 bases and J dropped 4 bases, with 21 bases sitting between them. Germline-derived CDR1 and CDR2 are SGHDT and YYEEEE. The CDR3 sequence is 15 residues long. This CDR3 is CASLERGALMYEQYF. The CDR3 bases are TGTGCCAGCTTAGAACGGGGGGCGCTGATGTACGAGCAGTACTTC.

This chain uses TRBV10-3 with TRBJ2-7; 12 bases are shared with TRBD1. Looked up from germline, CDR1 is ENHRY and CDR2 is SYGVKD. The trim removed 6 bases at V and 1 base at J, leaving 7 bases unmatched. The CDR3 is 16 amino acids. CDR3 protein: CAISQGQGAVSYEQYF. As DNA, the CDR3 is TGTGCCATCAGCCAGGGACAGGGGGCTGTTTCCTACGAGCAGTACTTC.

The chain recombines TRBV2 with TRBJ2-7, with TRBD1 matching over 10 bases. The CDR3 runs to 14 residues. V lost 7 bases, J lost 3 bases, and 6 bases stayed unmatched. Germline CDR1 reads SNHLY; CDR2 reads FYNNEI. CDR3 DNA: TGTGCCAGCAAAAGGGGACAGGGGAACTACGAGCAGTACTTC. Protein sequence: CASKRGQGNYEQYF.

The J gene is TRBJ2-1, the V gene TRBV28; a weak D match, TRBD1 (6 bases). CDR3 length equals 17 residues. Trimming took 4 bases from V and 2 from J, leaving 18 bases between them. Germline V gives CDR1 MDHEN, CDR2 SYDVKM. CDR3 sequence reads: CASSSPWDKGAYNEQFF. The CDR3 nucleotides read TGTGCCAGCAGTTCCCCTTGGGACAAGGGTGCCTACAATGAGCAGTTCTTC.

V is TRBV6-5 and J is TRBJ1-6; 8 nucleotides agree with TRBD1. Per germline, CDR1 MNHEY and CDR2 SVGAGI. The CDR3 loop spans 15 amino acids. V lost 5 bases and J lost 7; bases outside the gene matches: 7. The CDR3 DNA is TGTGCCAGCAGTCGAGAAACAGGGGGGAATTCACCCCTCCACTTT. This codes for CASSRETGGNSPLHF.

This clone was seen once. CDR3 DNA sequence: TGTGCCACCAGTGATTTCTCCGGGACTAGCGGGAGAGAAGAGACCCAGTACTTC. The encoded protein is CATSDFSGTSGREETQYF. The chain links TRBV24-1 to TRBJ2-5; 14 bases agree with TRBD2. The CDR3 covers 18 residues. CDR1 and CDR2 from the germline V gene are KGHDR and SFDVKD. V gave up 1 base and J gave up 3 bases; unmatched junction bases: 6.

CDR3 DNA sequence: TGCGCCAGCTCCCCCGGGACAGGTAACACCGGGGAGCTGTTTTTT. Translating it yields CASSPGTGNTGELFF. The J gene is TRBJ2-2, the V gene TRBV4-1; 8 positions agree with TRBD1. V shed 8 bases, J shed 2 bases, and the junction held 7 bases outside the gene matches. The CDR3 loop spans 15 amino acids. Per the germline V gene, CDR1 is MGHRA and CDR2 is YSYEKL.

This clone appeared once. This rearrangement joins TRBV12-3 or TRBV12-4 to TRBJ2-5; D gene uncertain. This CDR3 contains 13 residues. V was clipped by 6 bases and J by 9 bases, with 17 bases between them. The DNA of the CDR3 is TGTGCCAGCAGCCCTAACCCAGCTGCGGCCCAGTACTTC. Amino acid sequence: CASSPNPAAAQYF.

The chain is built from TRBV19 and TRBJ2-5, with 9 bases identical to TRBD2. CDR3 length: 16 amino acids. CDR1 is LNHDA and CDR2 is SQIVND in the germline V gene (reference sequence). Germline trimming cut 1 base from V and 0 bases from J; bases unmatched to any gene: 3. Here the CDR3 DNA reads TGTGCCAGTAGTATAGTTGCTAGCGGGAACCAAGAGACCCAGTACTTC. Its translation: CASSIVASGNQETQYF.

The rearrangement joins TRBV21-1 to TRBJ1-1; TRBD1 is taken as the D call from the table, unchecked against the DNA. TRBV21-1 is a listed pseudogene. This CDR3 is 12 amino acids long. In DNA form, the CDR3 reads TGTGCCATTCAGGGGGGGAACACTGAAGCTTTCTTT. The encoded protein is CAIQGGNTEAFF.

V gene TRBV7-2 combines with J gene TRBJ2-3; a weak D match, TRBD1 (6 bases). Germline CDR1 is SGHTA and CDR2 is FQGNSA. This CDR3 region has 15 residues. V lost 5 bases, J lost 0 bases, and 12 bases lay in between. CDR3 residues: CASSIQGASTDTQYF. CDR3 bases: TGTGCCAGCAGCATACAGGGTGCTAGCACAGATACGCAGTATTTT.

The rearrangement uses TRBV12-3 or TRBV12-4 and TRBJ1-5; the D is unclear. V gave up 1 base and J gave up 4 bases, with 5 bases separating them. The CDR3 runs to 13 residues. The DNA for the CDR3 is TGTGCCAGCAGTTTAGGTGTAAATCAGCCCCAGCATTTT. Translated: CASSLGVNQPQHF.

The V gene is TRBV10-1, the J gene TRBJ2-1; D is possibly TRBD1 (5 bases). CDR1 is WNHNN and CDR2 is SYGVQD in the germline V gene (reference sequence). The V end was cut by 9 bases, the J end by 1 base, with 7 bases between. The CDR3 is 12 residues long. Written as DNA, the CDR3 is TGCGCCAGGCACAGGTCCTACAATGAGCAGTTCTTC. Translated, it gives CARHRSYNEQFF.